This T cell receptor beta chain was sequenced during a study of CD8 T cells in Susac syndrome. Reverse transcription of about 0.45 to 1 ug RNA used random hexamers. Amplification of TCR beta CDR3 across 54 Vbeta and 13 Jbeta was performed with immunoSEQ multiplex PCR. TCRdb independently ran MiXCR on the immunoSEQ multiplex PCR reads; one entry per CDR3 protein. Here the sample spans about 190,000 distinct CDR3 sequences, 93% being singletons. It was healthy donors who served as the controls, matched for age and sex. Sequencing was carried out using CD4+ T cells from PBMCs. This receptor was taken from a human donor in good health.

The CDR3 region is CAMRTSHGELFF. As DNA, the CDR3 is TGTGCCATGCGGACGAGTCACGGGGAGCTGTTTTTT. The chain is built from TRBV6-2 or TRBV6-3 and TRBJ2-2, with no clear D. CDR3 size: 12 residues. Between the trimmed V and J ends, which lost 10 bases and 7 bases, there was a span of 13 bases. Germline lookup yields CDR1 MNHEY and CDR2 SVGEGT.